This T cell receptor beta chain was captured in a study of T cell repertoires in cytomegalovirus infection. Whole-study findings and limits: HLA-C-restricted CMV-specific TCR beta clonotypes prevailed in the ex vivo response.

V shed 3 bases and J shed 0 bases, with 7 bases lying between them. The germline V gene has CDR1 SGHKS and CDR2 YYEKEE (reference sequence). The CDR3 runs 14 residues. This clonotype came up a few times. Its antigen is undetermined. TCRdb re-derived calls from the reads in MiXCR, one entry per CDR3 protein. The sample carries 830,000 or so distinct CDR3 sequences, around a third recorded once. This receptor was taken from a human donor in good health (CMV status not recorded). Some clones in this sample may be carry-over from other donors' samples. The material was cultured CD8+ T cells from PBMCs, obtained from culture after CMV antigen stimulation. The chain recombines TRBV5-5 with TRBJ2-1; the D is unclear. CDR3 amino acids: CASSSLGSYNEQFF. The CDR3 region has the DNA TGTGCCAGCAGCTCCCTAGGCTCCTACAATGAGCAGTTCTTC.